This TCR beta chain was found in a study of T cell changes during pregnancy in multiple sclerosis. This table comes from immunoSEQ multiplex PCR, and its TCRdb copy is limited to in-frame clones, with some not included. The table has tens of thousands of clones, about 93% seen once; the top ten hold over 0.55%. V trimming: 3 bases; J trimming: 5 bases; junction bases outside the gene matches: 12. This CDR3 is 17 amino acids long. Germline V lookup: CDR1 LNHDA, CDR2 SQIVND (reference sequence). Specimen: CD4+ T cells from peripheral blood mononuclear cells, collected in the third trimester of pregnancy. The chain recombines TRBV19 with TRBJ2-2; 7 nucleotides agree with TRBD2. This receptor was taken from a female donor with multiple sclerosis, enrolled in a pregnancy study. CDR3: CASSIGASGAPTGELFF. The CDR3 nucleotides read TGTGCCAGTAGTATTGGTGCTAGCGGCGCGCCTACCGGGGAGCTGTTTTTT.